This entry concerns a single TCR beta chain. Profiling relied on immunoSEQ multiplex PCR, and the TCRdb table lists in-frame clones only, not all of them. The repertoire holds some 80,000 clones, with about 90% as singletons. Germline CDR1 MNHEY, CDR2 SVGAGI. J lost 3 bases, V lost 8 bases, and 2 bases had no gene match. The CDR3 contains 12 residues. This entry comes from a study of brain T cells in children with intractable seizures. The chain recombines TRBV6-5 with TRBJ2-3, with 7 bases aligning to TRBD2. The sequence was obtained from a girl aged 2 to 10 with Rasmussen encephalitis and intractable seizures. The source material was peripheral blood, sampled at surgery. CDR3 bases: TGTGCCAGCGGGAGGGCAACAGATACGCAGTATTTT. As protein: CASGRATDTQYF.